The T cell receptor (beta chain) under discussion was sequenced for a study of early stage breast cancer tumors. Turning to this clone: Antigen unknown.

Overall study results and limits: Blood repertoires resembled normal breast more than tumor.

Assay: immunoSEQ multiplex PCR; the TCRdb copy retains only in-frame clones and omits some. The table records more than 65,000 clones, around 80% of them present only once. With 0 bases removed from V and 2 bases from J, the gap between germline ends came to 7 bases. Germline V gene lookup returns CDR1 SGHVS and CDR2 FNYEAQ. The CDR3 covers 14 residues. Sequencing used blood. The chain combines TRBV7-6 with TRBJ1-1; a possible D gene is TRBD1 (5 bases). The TCR sequence derives from a person between 35 and 49 years old with breast cancer. This CDR3 reads CASSLAGGNTEAFF. In DNA form, the CDR3 reads TGTGCCAGCAGCTTAGCGGGGGGTAACACTGAAGCTTTCTTT.